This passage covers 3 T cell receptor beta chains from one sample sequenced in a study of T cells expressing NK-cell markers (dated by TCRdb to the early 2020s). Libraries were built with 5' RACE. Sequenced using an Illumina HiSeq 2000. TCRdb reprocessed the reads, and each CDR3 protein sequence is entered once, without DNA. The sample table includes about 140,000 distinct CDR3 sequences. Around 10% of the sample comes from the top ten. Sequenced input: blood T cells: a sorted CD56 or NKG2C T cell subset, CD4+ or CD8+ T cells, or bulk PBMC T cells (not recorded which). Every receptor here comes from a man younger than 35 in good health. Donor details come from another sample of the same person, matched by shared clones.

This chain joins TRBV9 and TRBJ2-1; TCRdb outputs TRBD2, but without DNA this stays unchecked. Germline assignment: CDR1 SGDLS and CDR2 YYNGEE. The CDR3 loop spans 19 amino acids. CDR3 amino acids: CASRDPGLAGAGFYNEQFF.

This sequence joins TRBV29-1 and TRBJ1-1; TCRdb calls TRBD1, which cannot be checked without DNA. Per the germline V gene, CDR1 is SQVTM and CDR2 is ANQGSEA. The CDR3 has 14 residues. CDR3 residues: CSVDGQTMNTEAFF.

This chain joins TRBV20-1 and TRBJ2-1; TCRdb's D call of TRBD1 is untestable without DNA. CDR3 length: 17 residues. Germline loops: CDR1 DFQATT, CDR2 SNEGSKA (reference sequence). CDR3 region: CSARDSHGQGGYNEQFF.